This T cell receptor (beta chain) stems from a study of cytomegalovirus exposure and HLA in healthy donors. This clone was counted between two and nine times. Trimming stripped 5 bases from V and 7 bases from J, with 11 bases between. The length of the CDR3 is 13 residues. From germline, CDR1 is SEHNR and CDR2 FQNEAQ (reference sequence). PCR involved 60 Vbeta and 13 Jbeta primers. Repertoires were generated with immunoSEQ multiplex PCR, while TCRdb's copy carries only in-frame clones and drops some. The data show about 130,000 clones, roughly 18% seen once. Sequencing was performed on PBMCs. This chain uses TRBV7-9 with TRBJ2-2; the D gene is possibly TRBD2 (5 bases). This TCR was recovered from a female donor in good health and CMV-seropositive. CDR3: CASSRSGSGELFF. DNA of the CDR3: TGTGCCAGCAGCCGCAGCGGCAGCGGGGAGCTGTTTTTT.